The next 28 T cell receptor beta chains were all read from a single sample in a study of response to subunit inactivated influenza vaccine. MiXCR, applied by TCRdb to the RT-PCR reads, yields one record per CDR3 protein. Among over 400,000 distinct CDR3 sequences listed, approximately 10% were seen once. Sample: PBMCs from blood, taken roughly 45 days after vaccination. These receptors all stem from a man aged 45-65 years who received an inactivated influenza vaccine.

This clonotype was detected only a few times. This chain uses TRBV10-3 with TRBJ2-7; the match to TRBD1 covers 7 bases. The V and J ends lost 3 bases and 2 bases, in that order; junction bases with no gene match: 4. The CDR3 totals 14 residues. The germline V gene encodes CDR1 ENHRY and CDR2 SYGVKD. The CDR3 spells CAISDSDRTYEQYF. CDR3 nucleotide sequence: TGTGCCATCAGTGACTCGGACAGGACCTACGAGCAGTACTTC.

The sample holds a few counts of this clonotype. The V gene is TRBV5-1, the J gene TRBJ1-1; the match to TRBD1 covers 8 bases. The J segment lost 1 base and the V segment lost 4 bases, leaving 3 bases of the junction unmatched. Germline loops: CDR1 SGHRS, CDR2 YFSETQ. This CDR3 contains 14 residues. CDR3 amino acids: CASSQGAGNTEAFF. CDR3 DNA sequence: TGCGCCAGCAGCCAGGGGGCAGGGAACACTGAAGCTTTCTTT.

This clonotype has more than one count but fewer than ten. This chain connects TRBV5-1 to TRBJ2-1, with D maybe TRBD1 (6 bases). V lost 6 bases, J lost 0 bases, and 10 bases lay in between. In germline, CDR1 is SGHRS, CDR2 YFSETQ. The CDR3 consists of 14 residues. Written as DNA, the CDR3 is TGCGCCAGCACGGGACAAAGCTCCTACAATGAGCAGTTCTTC. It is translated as CASTGQSSYNEQFF.

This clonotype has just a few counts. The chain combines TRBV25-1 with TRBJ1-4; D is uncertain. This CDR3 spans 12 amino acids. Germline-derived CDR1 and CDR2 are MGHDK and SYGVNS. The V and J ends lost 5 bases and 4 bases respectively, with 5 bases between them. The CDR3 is CASSQFNEKLFF. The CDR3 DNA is TGTGCCAGCAGTCAGTTTAATGAAAAACTGTTTTTT. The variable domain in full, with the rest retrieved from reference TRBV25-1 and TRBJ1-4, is EADIYQTPRYLVIGTGKKITLECSQTMGHDKMYWYQQDPGMELHLIHYSYGVNSTEKGDLSSESTVSRIRTEHFPLTLESARPSHTSQYLCASSQFNEKLFFGSGTQLSVL.

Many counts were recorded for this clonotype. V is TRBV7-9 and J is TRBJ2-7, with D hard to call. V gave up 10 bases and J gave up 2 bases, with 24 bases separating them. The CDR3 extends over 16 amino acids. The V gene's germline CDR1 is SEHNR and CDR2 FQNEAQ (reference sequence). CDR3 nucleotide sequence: TGTGCCACCCTCTCGCCCGGGCAGACTGAGACCTACGAGCAGTACTTC. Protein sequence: CATLSPGQTETYEQYF.

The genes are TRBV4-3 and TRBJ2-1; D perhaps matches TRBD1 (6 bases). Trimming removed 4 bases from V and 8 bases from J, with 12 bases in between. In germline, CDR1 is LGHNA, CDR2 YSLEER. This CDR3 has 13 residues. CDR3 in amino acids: CASSLQGAHEQFF. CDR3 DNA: TGCGCCAGCAGCCTACAGGGTGCCCATGAGCAGTTCTTC.

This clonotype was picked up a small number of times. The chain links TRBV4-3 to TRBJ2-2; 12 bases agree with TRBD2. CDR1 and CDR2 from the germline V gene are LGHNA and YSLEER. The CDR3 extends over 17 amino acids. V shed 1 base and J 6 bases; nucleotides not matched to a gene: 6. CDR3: CASSQGVSSGGAGELFF. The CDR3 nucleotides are TGCGCCAGCAGCCAAGGGGTATCTAGCGGGGGGGCCGGGGAGCTGTTTTTT.

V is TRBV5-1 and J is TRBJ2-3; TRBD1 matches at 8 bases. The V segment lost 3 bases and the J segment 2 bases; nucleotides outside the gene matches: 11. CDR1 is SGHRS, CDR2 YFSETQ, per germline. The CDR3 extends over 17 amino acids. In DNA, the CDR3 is TGCGCCAGCAGCTCCCCAGAAAGGACAGGGTACACAGATACGCAGTATTTT. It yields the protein CASSSPERTGYTDTQYF.

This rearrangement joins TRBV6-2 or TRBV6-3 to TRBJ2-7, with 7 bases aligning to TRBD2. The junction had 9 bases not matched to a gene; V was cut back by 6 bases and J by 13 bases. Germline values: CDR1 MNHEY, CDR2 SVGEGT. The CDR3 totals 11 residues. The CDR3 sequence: CASRSSLAVYF. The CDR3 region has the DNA TGTGCCAGCAGGTCAAGTCTAGCGGTTTACTTC.

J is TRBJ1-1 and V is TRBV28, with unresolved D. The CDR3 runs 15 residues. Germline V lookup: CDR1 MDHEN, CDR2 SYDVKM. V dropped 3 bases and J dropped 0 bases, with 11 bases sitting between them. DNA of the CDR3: TGTGCCAGCAGTTTGTCGGGAAATATGAACACTGAAGCTTTCTTT. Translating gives CASSLSGNMNTEAFF.

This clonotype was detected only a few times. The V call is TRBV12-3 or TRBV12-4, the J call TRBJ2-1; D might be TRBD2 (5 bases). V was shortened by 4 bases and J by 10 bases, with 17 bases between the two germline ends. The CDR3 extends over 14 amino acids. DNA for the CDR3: TGTGCCAGCAGTTCAGAAGTCGTAACGGGAGAGCAGTTCTTC. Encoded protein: CASSSEVVTGEQFF.

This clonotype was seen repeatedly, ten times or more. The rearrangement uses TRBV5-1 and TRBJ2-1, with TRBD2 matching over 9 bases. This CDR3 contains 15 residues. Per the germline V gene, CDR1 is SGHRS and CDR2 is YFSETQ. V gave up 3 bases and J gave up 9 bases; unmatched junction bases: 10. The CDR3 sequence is CASSSTSGLVVEQFF. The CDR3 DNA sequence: TGCGCCAGCAGCTCGACTAGCGGCTTAGTGGTTGAGCAGTTCTTC.

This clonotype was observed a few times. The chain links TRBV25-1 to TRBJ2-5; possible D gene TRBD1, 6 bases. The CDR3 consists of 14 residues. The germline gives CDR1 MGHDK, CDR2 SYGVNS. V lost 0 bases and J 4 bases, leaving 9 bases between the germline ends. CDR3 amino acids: CASSEYPGVETQYF. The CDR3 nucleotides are TGTGCCAGCAGTGAATATCCAGGGGTAGAGACCCAGTACTTC.

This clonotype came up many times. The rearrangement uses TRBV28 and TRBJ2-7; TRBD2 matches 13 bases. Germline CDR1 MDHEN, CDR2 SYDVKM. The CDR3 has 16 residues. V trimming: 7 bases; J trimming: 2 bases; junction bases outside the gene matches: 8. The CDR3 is CASTGTSGIPPYEQYF. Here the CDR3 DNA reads TGTGCCAGCACGGGGACTAGCGGGATCCCTCCCTACGAGCAGTACTTC.

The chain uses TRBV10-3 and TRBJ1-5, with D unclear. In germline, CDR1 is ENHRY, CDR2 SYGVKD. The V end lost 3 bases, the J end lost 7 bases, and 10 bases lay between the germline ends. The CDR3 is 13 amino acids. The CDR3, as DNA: TGTGCCATCAGTGATAGGGTAAGCCAGCCCCAGCATTTT. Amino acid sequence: CAISDRVSQPQHF.

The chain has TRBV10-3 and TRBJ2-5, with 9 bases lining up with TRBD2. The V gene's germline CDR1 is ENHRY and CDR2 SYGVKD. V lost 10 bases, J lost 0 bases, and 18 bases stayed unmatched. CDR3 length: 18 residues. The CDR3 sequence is CATGDRVRSGRYQETQYF. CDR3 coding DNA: TGTGCCACCGGTGACAGGGTTAGAAGCGGGAGGTACCAAGAGACCCAGTACTTC.

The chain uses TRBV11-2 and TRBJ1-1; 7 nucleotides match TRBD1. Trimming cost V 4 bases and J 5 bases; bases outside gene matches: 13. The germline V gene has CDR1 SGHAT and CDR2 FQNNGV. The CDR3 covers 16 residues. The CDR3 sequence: CASSSVDRLMGTEAFF. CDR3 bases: TGTGCCAGCAGCTCCGTGGACAGGCTTATGGGGACTGAAGCTTTCTTT.

The DNA for the CDR3 is TGCAGCGTCGGTCGTCCACTGTACGAGCAGTACTTC. Amino acid sequence: CSVGRPLYEQYF. The gene calls are TRBV20-1 and TRBJ2-7, with D unclear. This CDR3 spans 12 amino acids. CDR1 and CDR2 (germline): DFQATT, SNEGSKA (reference sequence).

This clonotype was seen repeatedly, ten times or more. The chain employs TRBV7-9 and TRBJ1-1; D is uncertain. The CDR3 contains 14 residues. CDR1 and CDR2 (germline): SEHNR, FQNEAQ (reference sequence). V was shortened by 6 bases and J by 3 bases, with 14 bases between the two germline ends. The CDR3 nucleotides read TGTGCCAGCAGAGACGGCGGTTTTGACACTGAAGCTTTCTTT. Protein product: CASRDGGFDTEAFF. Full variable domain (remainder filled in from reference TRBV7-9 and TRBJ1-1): DTGVSQNPRHKITKRGQNVTFRCDPISEHNRLYWYRQTLGQGPEFLTYFQNEAQLEKSRLLSDRFSAERPKGSFSTLEIQRTEQGDSAMYLCASRDGGFDTEAFFGQGTRLTVV.

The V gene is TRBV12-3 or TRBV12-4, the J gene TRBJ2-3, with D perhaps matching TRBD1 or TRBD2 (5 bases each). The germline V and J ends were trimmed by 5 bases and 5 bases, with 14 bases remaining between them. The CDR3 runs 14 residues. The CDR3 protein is CASSTGTGQDTQYF. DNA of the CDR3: TGTGCCAGCAGTACCGGGACCGGTCAAGATACGCAGTATTTT.

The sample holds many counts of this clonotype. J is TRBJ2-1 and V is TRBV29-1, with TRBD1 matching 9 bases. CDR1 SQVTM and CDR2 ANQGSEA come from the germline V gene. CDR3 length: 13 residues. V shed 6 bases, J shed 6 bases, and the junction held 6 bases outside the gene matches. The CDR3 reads CSVRQGGINEQFF. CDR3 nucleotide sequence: TGCAGCGTCCGACAGGGGGGAATCAATGAGCAGTTCTTC.

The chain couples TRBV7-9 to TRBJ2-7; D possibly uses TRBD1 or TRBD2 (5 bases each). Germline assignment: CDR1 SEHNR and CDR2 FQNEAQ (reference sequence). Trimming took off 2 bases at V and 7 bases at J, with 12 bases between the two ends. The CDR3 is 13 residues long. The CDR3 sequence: CASSLRGASEQYF. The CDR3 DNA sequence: TGTGCCAGCAGCTTAAGAGGGGCTAGTGAGCAGTACTTC.

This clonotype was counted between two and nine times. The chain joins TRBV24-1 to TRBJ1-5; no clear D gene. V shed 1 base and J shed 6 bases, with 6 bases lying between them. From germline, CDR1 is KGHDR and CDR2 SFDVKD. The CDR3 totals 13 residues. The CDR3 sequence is CATSDFPGQPQHF. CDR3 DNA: TGTGCCACCAGTGATTTCCCCGGTCAGCCCCAGCATTTT.

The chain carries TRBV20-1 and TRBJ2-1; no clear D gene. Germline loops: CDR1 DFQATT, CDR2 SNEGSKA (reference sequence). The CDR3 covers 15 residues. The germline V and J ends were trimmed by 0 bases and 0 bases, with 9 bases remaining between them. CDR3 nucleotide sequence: TGCAGTGCTAGAGACGGAAAGGTCTCCTACAATGAGCAGTTCTTC. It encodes CSARDGKVSYNEQFF.

The CDR3 nucleotides read TGTGCCAGCAGTTTAAACCCCATGACAGGGATTCACACCGGGGAGCTGTTTTTT. This encodes CASSLNPMTGIHTGELFF. The rearrangement uses TRBV27 and TRBJ2-2, with TRBD1 matching 7 bases. Germline loops: CDR1 MNHEY, CDR2 SMNVEV (reference sequence). The ends lost 2 bases at V and 3 bases at J; junction bases unmatched: 12. This CDR3 region has 18 residues.

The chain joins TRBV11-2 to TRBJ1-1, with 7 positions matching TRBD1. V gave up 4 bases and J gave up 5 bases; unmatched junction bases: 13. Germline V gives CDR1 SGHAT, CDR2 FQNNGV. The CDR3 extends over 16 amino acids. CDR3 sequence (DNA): TGTGCCAGCAGCTCCCGGATGTTGGGACAGAGGACTGAAGCTTTCTTT. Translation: CASSSRMLGQRTEAFF.

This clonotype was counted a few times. As DNA, the CDR3 is TGCAGTGCCCCCACGACCCCCAGGGAGTACTTC. Translation: CSAPTTPREYF. The chain has TRBV20-1 and TRBJ2-7; tentatively, D is TRBD1 (5 bases). The CDR3 runs to 11 residues. Germline CDR1 and CDR2: DFQATT and SNEGSKA (reference sequence). Trimming took 6 bases from V and 11 from J, leaving 17 bases between them.

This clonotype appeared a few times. DNA for the CDR3: TGTGCCAGCAGTTTATTCGCGGGGAGCGGTGTAACAGATACGCAGTATTTT. Translation gives CASSLFAGSGVTDTQYF. This chain connects TRBV27 to TRBJ2-3, with D perhaps TRBD2 (6 bases). The CDR3 runs 17 residues. The V end was cut by 1 base, the J end by 3 bases, with 17 bases between. CDR1 is MNHEY and CDR2 is SMNVEV in the germline V gene (reference sequence).